The 21 T cell receptor beta chains reported below all come from one sample, sequenced in a study of OX40 agonist ivuxolimab in advanced cancers. Here immunoSEQ multiplex PCR was the method, and the copy in TCRdb shows in-frame clones only, minus some. Among 65,000 to 75,000 clones listed, around 90% were seen once. The source was CD4+ or CD8+ T cells sorted from blood, collected in a trial of the OX40 agonist ivuxolimab. The receptors derive from an adult with an advanced solid tumor such as melanoma, head and neck, liver or kidney cancer.

The rearrangement joins TRBV5-8 to TRBJ1-5; tentative D call: TRBD1 (6 bases). Germline-derived CDR1 and CDR2 are SGHTS and YDEGEE. V shed 4 bases and J shed 2 bases, with 19 bases lying between them. The CDR3 extends over 17 amino acids. The CDR3, as DNA: TGTGCCAGCAGCATGGTTTCAGGGGCAATAGGCAATCAGCCCCAGCATTTT. Amino acids: CASSMVSGAIGNQPQHF.

This sequence joins TRBV4-1 and TRBJ2-1; D unresolved. Trimming took off 2 bases at V and 2 bases at J, with 10 bases between the two ends. The CDR3 totals 15 residues. Germline-derived CDR1 and CDR2 are MGHRA and YSYEKL. CDR3 bases: TGCGCCAGCAGCCAACAGACGGAGCCCTACAATGAGCAGTTCTTC. Residues: CASSQQTEPYNEQFF.

J is TRBJ2-5 and V is TRBV5-6; D may match TRBD1 or TRBD2 (6 bases each). CDR1 and CDR2 (germline): SGHDT, YYEEEE. V was pared by 0 bases and J by 7 bases, with 13 bases between. There are 14 residues in the CDR3. CDR3 in DNA: TGTGCCAGCAGCTTGGCCCCGGGGGCAGGGACCCAGTACTTC. It codes for CASSLAPGAGTQYF.

This clone was counted a single time. The V and J genes are TRBV2 and TRBJ1-1; D unclear. Germline assignment: CDR1 SNHLY and CDR2 FYNNEI. The CDR3 is 14 residues long. Trimming took 4 bases from V and 5 from J, leaving 14 bases between them. The CDR3 nucleotides read TGTGCCAGCAGTGGTCTAAAGGGTCGGACTGAAGCTTTCTTT. Translation gives CASSGLKGRTEAFF.

The chain links TRBV6-6 to TRBJ2-7; possibly TRBD1 for D (5 bases). The CDR3 has 15 amino acids. Germline V lookup: CDR1 MNHNY, CDR2 SVGAGI (reference sequence). V was cut by 2 bases and J by 3 bases, with 14 bases left in between. CDR3 nucleotide sequence: TGTGCCAGCAGTTACCTCGGCAGGGCAAACTACGAGCAGTACTTC. Translation: CASSYLGRANYEQYF.

The chain carries TRBV10-3 and TRBJ2-5; D not certain. Germline assignment: CDR1 ENHRY and CDR2 SYGVKD. This CDR3 has 13 residues. V lost 7 bases and J 1 base, leaving 10 bases between the germline ends. The CDR3 loop is CAINDGPQETQYF. CDR3 bases: TGTGCCATCAATGACGGGCCCCAAGAGACCCAGTACTTC.

The rearrangement joins TRBV5-1 to TRBJ2-2, with 12 bases aligning to TRBD1. The ends lost 0 bases at V and 3 bases at J; junction bases unmatched: 3. In germline, CDR1 is SGHRS, CDR2 YFSETQ. The CDR3 loop spans 17 amino acids. The CDR3 here is CASSLEGQGAYTGELFF. In nucleotides, the CDR3 is TGCGCCAGCAGCTTGGAGGGACAGGGGGCGTACACCGGGGAGCTGTTTTTT. Filled out from reference TRBV5-1 and TRBJ2-2, the complete variable domain reads KAGVTQTPRYLIKTRGQQVTLSCSPISGHRSVSWYQQTPGQGLQFLFEYFSETQRNKGNFPGRFSGRQFSNSRSEMNVSTLELGDSALYLCASSLEGQGAYTGELFFGEGSRLTVL.

CDR3 protein: CASSKSGESTDTQYF. The DNA of the CDR3 is TGTGCCAGCAGCAAGAGCGGGGAGAGCACAGATACGCAGTATTTT. J is TRBJ2-3 and V is TRBV21-1; TRBD2 is the table's D call and was not checked against the DNA. TRBV21-1 is deemed a pseudogene. CDR3 length equals 15 residues.

This clone appeared once. The chain recombines TRBV4-1 with TRBJ2-3; no reliable D call. V was pared by 1 base and J by 0 bases, with 14 bases between. The V gene's germline CDR1 is MGHRA and CDR2 YSYEKL. The CDR3 has 17 amino acids. The CDR3 region has the DNA TGCGCCAGCAGCCAAGCGGCACAAGGGCTTAGCACAGATACGCAGTATTTT. It is translated as CASSQAAQGLSTDTQYF.

J is TRBJ1-5 and V is TRBV6-6; D is ambiguous. The V end was cut by 7 bases, the J end by 0 bases, with 16 bases between. CDR1 and CDR2 from the germline V gene are MNHNY and SVGAGI (reference sequence). This CDR3 has 16 amino acids. The CDR3 DNA reads TGTGCCAGCAACGCCCCTGAACGAGGTAGCAATCAGCCCCAGCATTTT. Translation gives CASNAPERGSNQPQHF.

The chain carries TRBV13 and TRBJ2-1, with D possibly matching TRBD2 (6 bases). This CDR3 has 13 amino acids. CDR1 is PRHDT and CDR2 is FYEKMQ in the germline V gene (reference sequence). Trimming removed 5 bases at V and 9 bases at J, with 14 bases between. The CDR3 here is CASSARGKGEQFF. The CDR3 coding sequence is TGTGCCAGCAGCGCTCGGGGGAAGGGTGAGCAGTTCTTC.

The gene calls are TRBV6-1 and TRBJ2-7, with D hard to call. V gave up 5 bases and J gave up 2 bases, with 10 bases separating them. Germline loops: CDR1 MNHNS, CDR2 SASEGT. The CDR3 runs to 13 residues. Here the CDR3 reads CASSRVRAYEQYF. CDR3 bases: TGTGCCAGCAGTCGAGTCCGAGCCTACGAGCAGTACTTC.

The chain joins TRBV21-1 to TRBJ2-3; no DNA check was done on the table's D call, TRBD2. TRBV21-1 is a pseudogene locus. The CDR3 loop spans 16 amino acids. The CDR3 loop reads CASSKISGGVADTQYF. CDR3 DNA: TGTGCCAGCAGCAAGATTAGCGGGGGGGTGGCAGATACGCAGTATTTT.

This chain links TRBV4-2 with TRBJ1-2, with unresolved D. CDR3 size: 15 residues. Germline V gene data show CDR1 as LGHNA and CDR2 as YNFKEQ. Deletions cut 0 bases from V and 0 bases from J, with 8 bases between. The CDR3 DNA follows: TGTGCCAGCAGCCAAGATCGAGGAGCTAACTATGGCTACACCTTC. Residues: CASSQDRGANYGYTF.

CDR3 coding DNA: TGTGCCAGCAGTTTGGAGGGAGCGGCCACAGATACGCAGTATTTT. As protein: CASSLEGAATDTQYF. The V gene is TRBV27, the J gene TRBJ2-3; perhaps TRBD2 as D (6 bases). The V gene's germline CDR1 is MNHEY and CDR2 SMNVEV (reference sequence). Trimming removed 3 bases from V and 2 bases from J, with 12 bases in between. The CDR3 has 15 amino acids.

The CDR3 nucleotides read TGTGCCAGCAGTTGGATAGCGGGGGGGGTCAATGAGCAGTTCTTC. It codes for CASSWIAGGVNEQFF. The J gene is TRBJ2-1, the V gene TRBV6-6; the match to TRBD2 covers 11 bases. Germline V gene lookup returns CDR1 MNHNY and CDR2 SVGAGI (reference sequence). Trimming took 4 bases from V and 6 from J; bases not matched to a gene: 5. The CDR3 loop spans 15 amino acids.

V usage is TRBV9 and J usage is TRBJ2-5; 8 bases agree with TRBD2. There are 16 residues in the CDR3. V lost 1 base to trimming and J lost 5 bases; unmatched junction nucleotides: 10. CDR1 SGDLS and CDR2 YYNGEE come from the germline V gene. CDR3 DNA sequence: TGTGCCAGCAGCGTAACGGCGGGGGGCCGGGAGGAGACCCAGTACTTC. It is translated as CASSVTAGGREETQYF.

V is TRBV2 and J is TRBJ2-5; D perhaps matches TRBD2 (6 bases). The V end was cut by 7 bases, the J end by 2 bases, with 20 bases between. The germline CDR1 and CDR2 sequences are SNHLY and FYNNEI. This CDR3 region has 16 residues. As DNA, the CDR3 is TGTGCCAGCATGGCGGGACGGAAAAGTGGTCAAGAGACCCAGTACTTC. This sequence encodes CASMAGRKSGQETQYF.

The chain carries TRBV7-8 and TRBJ1-3, with a possible D match to TRBD1 (6 bases). The CDR3 spans 14 residues. Per germline, CDR1 SGHVS and CDR2 FQNEAQ. The V and J ends lost 5 bases and 2 bases respectively, with 10 bases between them. CDR3 residues: CASSPQGAGNTIYF. The CDR3, as DNA: TGTGCCAGCAGCCCACAGGGAGCTGGAAACACCATATATTTT.

The chain is built from TRBV6-1 and TRBJ2-1, with TRBD2 identical over 12 bases. The CDR3 has 14 amino acids. V was clipped by 1 base and J by 11 bases; unmatched bases: 3. Germline V gene sequence: CDR1 MNHNS, CDR2 SASEGT. In nucleotides, the CDR3 is TGTGCCAGCAGTGAAGGGACTAGCGGGGCGAAGCAGTTCTTC. Translating gives CASSEGTSGAKQFF.

This sequence joins TRBV2 and TRBJ1-1; D is uncertain. Germline lookup yields CDR1 SNHLY and CDR2 FYNNEI. The ends were cut back, 11 bases at V and 0 bases at J, with 13 bases in the middle. The CDR3 extends over 13 amino acids. CDR3 in amino acids: CASRDNMNTEAFF. CDR3 nucleotide sequence: TGTGCCTCCCGGGATAACATGAACACTGAAGCTTTCTTT.